This TCR beta chain was captured by sequencing in a study of CD8 T cells in Susac syndrome (dated by TCRdb to about 2019). For context, the study as a whole: Repertoire sequencing was used to test whether CD8+ T cell activation and differentiation in Susac syndrome was antigen driven. Here is what the overall study found, with its caveats: The number of individuals in the TCR sequencing and HLA analysis was recognized as being relatively small.

Details on this clonotype: The specificity of this receptor is unknown. The record has no base qualities; no much larger clone is one base away.

Peripheral blood CD8+ and CD4+ T cells from healthy donors, Susac syndrome patients and multiple sclerosis patients were profiled by high-throughput TCR beta sequencing. The multiple sclerosis controls were treatment-naive patients who had stable or active relapsing-remitting disease and met the revised McDonald criteria. Bulk CD8+ and CD4+ T cells were purified by magnetic negative isolation, whereas CD8+ TEMRA cells were enriched by FACS. Blood was drawn into EDTA tubes, processed within 24 hours, and PBMCs were isolated by density gradient centrifugation. PBMCs intended for TCR sequencing were cryopreserved in liquid nitrogen and thawed later in a water bath at 37 degrees C. The sorted or isolated CD4+, CD8+ and CD8+ TEMRA cells had a purity of 90% or higher. Relative to germline, V is 4 bases shorter and J is 7 bases shorter, with 11 bases between their ends. Sequences SGHTA (CDR1) and FQGNSA (CDR2) are obtained from the germline V gene. CDR3 length: 13 amino acids, cysteine to phenylalanine. Left in the record is the CDR3 DNA by itself, 39 bases read in frame from the first base.

RNA was extracted using the RNeasy kit, and roughly 0.45 to 1 microgram was reverse transcribed with random hexamers. The immunoSEQ multiplex PCR assay, which covers 54 Vbeta and 13 Jbeta segments, was used to amplify TCR beta CDR3 regions. PCR amplification bias was corrected using a synthetic template baseline for primer optimization and computational correction. The paper's processing steps were these. Reads were assigned to V, D and J genes according to IMGT and analyzed in immunoSEQ Analyzer, with only productive sequences retained. Clonality was computed as one minus Shannon entropy normalized by log2 of the number of productive unique sequences. For each patient and control, public and private clones were evaluated among the 100 most prevalent clones. Clones were defined as Susac-specific if absent from the healthy and MS cohorts, from 1052 published viral clones and from other ImmuneACCESS disease sequences. TCRdb reworked the public reads: Q25 trimming with fastp, MiXCR clone assembly, productive beta chains retained. Merged by CDR3 protein, the rows form single entries marked with the most common genes and DNA. The V and J calls follow TCRdb's processing rather than the paper's. This sample gives about 130,000 distinct CDR3 sequences in total; about 95% of them show up just once. Of the sample, approximately 0.12% falls within the top ten clones.

The sample taken for sequencing was CD4+ T cells from PBMCs. The rearranged chain carries TRBV7-2 and TRBJ1-5; confidence is insufficient to name the D gene. The source is a human donor with multiple sclerosis. The DNA sequence reads TGTGCCAGCAGCTCCGAATGGGTCCAGCCCCAGCATTTT. Translated, it reads CASSSEWVQPQHF.